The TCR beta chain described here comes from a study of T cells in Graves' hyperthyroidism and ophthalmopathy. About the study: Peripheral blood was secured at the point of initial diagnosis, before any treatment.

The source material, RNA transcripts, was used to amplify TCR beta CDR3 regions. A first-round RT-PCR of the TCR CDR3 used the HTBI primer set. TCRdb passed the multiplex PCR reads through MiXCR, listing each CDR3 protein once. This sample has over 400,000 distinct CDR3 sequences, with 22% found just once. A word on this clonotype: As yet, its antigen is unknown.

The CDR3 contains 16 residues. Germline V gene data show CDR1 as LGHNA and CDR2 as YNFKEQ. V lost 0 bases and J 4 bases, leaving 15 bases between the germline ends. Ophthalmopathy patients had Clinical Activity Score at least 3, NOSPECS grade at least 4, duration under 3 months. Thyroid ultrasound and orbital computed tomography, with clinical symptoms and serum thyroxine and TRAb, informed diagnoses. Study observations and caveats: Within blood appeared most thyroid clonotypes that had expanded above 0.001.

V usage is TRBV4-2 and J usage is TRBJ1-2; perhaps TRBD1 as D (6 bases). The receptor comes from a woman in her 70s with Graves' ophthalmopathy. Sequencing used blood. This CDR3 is CASSQDYQGIVYGYTF. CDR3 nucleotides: TGTGCCAGCAGCCAAGATTACCAGGGGATAGTCTATGGCTACACCTTC.